The 23 T cell receptor beta chains presented below share a single source sample, sequenced in a study of shared clonotypes between healthy human individuals. Clones were read by immunoSEQ multiplex PCR, and TCRdb kept only the in-frame ones, dropping some. Of about 2.2 million clones in the sample, under 95% were seen once. CD45RO-negative cells were positively selected for CCR7, leaving out terminally differentiated effector memory CD45RA+ cells. Sequencing was performed on naive CD8+ T cells from PBMCs. These receptors all stem from a man younger than 35 in good health. Some clones in this sample may be carry-over from other donors' samples.

Worth noting for this clone: Other DNA sequences in this specimen translate into the identical CDR3. The rearrangement joins TRBV7-6 to TRBJ2-7, with 7 bases that match TRBD1. In germline, CDR1 is SGHVS, CDR2 FNYEAQ. V shed 1 base and J 3 bases; nucleotides not matched to a gene: 0. The CDR3 covers 13 residues. The CDR3 spells CASSLGDSYEQYF. The CDR3 DNA is TGTGCCAGCAGCTTAGGGGACAGCTACGAGCAGTACTTC.

Turning to this clone: Sequence at one end of the junction differs from germline and may be a read error. The chain combines TRBV10-3 with TRBJ1-2; D is undetermined. Germline loops: CDR1 ENHRY, CDR2 SYGVKD. The CDR3 consists of 12 residues. The CDR3 region is CAILEADSNPRF. The CDR3 region has the DNA TGTGCCATCTTAGAGGCAGACTCTAACCCACGCTTC.

The chain uses TRBV10-3 and TRBJ2-5, with D tentatively TRBD1 (6 bases). V was trimmed by 0 bases and J by 3 bases, leaving 20 bases between them. The germline V gene encodes CDR1 ENHRY and CDR2 SYGVKD. This CDR3 comprises 18 residues. The CDR3 loop reads CAISESSLLGQSEETQYF. The CDR3, as DNA: TGTGCCATCAGTGAGTCCAGTCTGTTAGGACAGTCAGAAGAGACCCAGTACTTC.

The chain uses TRBV4-1 and TRBJ2-5, with D hard to call. The DNA end is more similar to TRBJ2-7, so the J call may be wrong. The CDR3 runs 15 residues. Germline V gene lookup returns CDR1 MGHRA and CDR2 YSYEKL. The CDR3 reads CASSQDDLSSYEQYF. The CDR3 DNA reads as TGCGCCAGCAGCCAAGATGACTTAAGCTCCTACGAGCAGTACTTC.

The V call is TRBV7-6, the J call TRBJ1-1; D is ambiguous. Germline V lookup: CDR1 SGHVS, CDR2 FNYEAQ. The CDR3 runs to 14 residues. V dropped 5 bases and J dropped 2 bases, with 12 bases sitting between them. CDR3 nucleotide sequence: TGTGCCAGCAGCCCAAACACCGGAAACACTGAAGCTTTCTTT. This codes for CASSPNTGNTEAFF.

This sequence joins TRBV19 and TRBJ2-7; 9 nucleotides agree with TRBD1. This CDR3 spans 14 amino acids. With V trimmed by 5 bases and J by 5 bases, 7 bases remained unmatched. The germline gives CDR1 LNHDA, CDR2 SQIVND (reference sequence). This CDR3 is CASSLGTGLNEQYF. CDR3 coding DNA: TGTGCCAGTAGTCTCGGGACAGGGCTTAACGAGCAGTACTTC.

This rearrangement joins TRBV9 to TRBJ1-2; tentative D call: TRBD1 (5 bases). The CDR3 is 17 amino acids. Germline V gene data show CDR1 as SGDLS and CDR2 as YYNGEE. V was shortened by 3 bases and J by 5 bases, with 23 bases between the two germline ends. In nucleotides, the CDR3 is TGTGCCAGCAGCGGATTCCAGTTCGGCAGGGAGGATTATGGCTACACCTTC. This gives the protein CASSGFQFGREDYGYTF.

The count of this clone is one. V usage is TRBV29-1 and J usage is TRBJ1-2; 9 bases align to TRBD1. This CDR3 contains 15 residues. V lost 8 bases, J lost 4 bases, and 14 bases stayed unmatched. The germline V gene encodes CDR1 SQVTM and CDR2 ANQGSEA. CDR3 protein: CSLWTGESSFYGYTF. DNA for the CDR3: TGCAGCCTATGGACAGGGGAGTCGTCGTTCTATGGCTACACCTTC.

This clone showed up just once. Mismatch with germline at one junction end may stem from a read error. V is TRBV7-9 and J is TRBJ1-2; D remains ambiguous. This CDR3 has 13 residues. The germline V gene encodes CDR1 SEHNR and CDR2 FQNEAQ (reference sequence). For the CDR3, the DNA is TGTGCCAGCAGTTTAGAGGATTACTATGGCTACACCTTC. This sequence encodes CASSLEDYYGYTF.

J is TRBJ2-1 and V is TRBV2, with D uncertain. The CDR3 spans 12 residues. The V gene's germline CDR1 is SNHLY and CDR2 FYNNEI. The V end was cut by 4 bases, the J end by 8 bases, with 9 bases between. As DNA, the CDR3 is TGTGCCAGCAGTGGGGTAATAGATGAGCAGTTCTTC. Translation gives CASSGVIDEQFF.

The chain links TRBV9 to TRBJ1-1, with TRBD1 as a possible D gene (6 bases). Trimming pared 4 bases from V and 4 bases from J, leaving 32 bases between. The CDR3 is 20 residues long. The germline CDR1 and CDR2 sequences are SGDLS and YYNGEE. CDR3 loop: CASSLKEGGGVCRNGTEAFF. DNA of the CDR3: TGTGCCAGCAGCCTAAAGGAGGGAGGGGGTGTTTGTCGGAACGGCACTGAAGCTTTCTTT.

V gene TRBV27 combines with J gene TRBJ2-7; D possibly corresponds to TRBD1 (7 bases). CDR1 and CDR2 (germline): MNHEY, SMNVEV (reference sequence). CDR3 length: 15 residues. V lost 2 bases and J lost 4, with 15 bases in between. The CDR3 loop reads CASSLRDSGPYEQYF. As DNA, the CDR3 is TGTGCCAGCAGTTTAAGGGACAGCGGGCCGTACGAGCAGTACTTC.

This sequence joins TRBV7-8 and TRBJ2-7; 10 nucleotides agree with TRBD1. V lost 2 bases, J lost 2 bases, and 9 bases stayed unmatched. CDR1 and CDR2 from the germline V gene are SGHVS and FQNEAQ. The CDR3 consists of 17 residues. This CDR3 is CASSLRSGQGFTYEQYF. In nucleotides, the CDR3 is TGTGCCAGCAGCTTACGTTCGGGACAGGGGTTTACCTACGAGCAGTACTTC. Full variable domain (outside the CDR3, taken from reference TRBV7-8 and TRBJ2-7): GAGVSQSPRYKVAKRGQDVALRCDPISGHVSLFWYQQALGQGPEFLTYFQNEAQLDKSGLPSDRFFAERPEGSVSTLKIQRTQQEDSAVYLCASSLRSGQGFTYEQYFGPGTRLTVT.

This clone was observed once. The CDR3 nucleotides are TGCAGCGTTGCACCCACTAGCACAGATACGCAGTATTTT. Protein sequence: CSVAPTSTDTQYF. The chain combines TRBV29-1 with TRBJ2-3; D is uncertain. Trimming stripped 4 bases from V and 0 bases from J, with 8 bases between. The CDR3 has 13 amino acids. Germline CDR1 is SQVTM and CDR2 is ANQGSEA.

CDR3 sequence (DNA): TGTGCCATCAGATCCCGGGAAACCGTTTCTGGAAACACCATATATTTT. Translating it yields CAIRSRETVSGNTIYF. The chain uses TRBV10-3 and TRBJ1-3; no firm D call. The CDR3 spans 16 residues. Trimming cost V 6 bases and J 1 base, with 16 bases left between them. Germline values: CDR1 ENHRY, CDR2 SYGVKD.

With regard to this clone: This same CDR3 is encoded by further DNA sequences in the sample. The J gene is TRBJ1-2, the V gene TRBV5-1; 9 bases fit TRBD1. The V and J ends lost 2 bases and 0 bases, in that order; junction bases with no gene match: 5. Germline V gene data show CDR1 as SGHRS and CDR2 as YFSETQ. The CDR3 is 16 amino acids. This chain's CDR3 is CASSLNRQGANYGYTF. CDR3 in DNA: TGCGCCAGCAGCTTAAATAGACAGGGGGCTAACTATGGCTACACCTTC.

The chain carries TRBV5-1 and TRBJ1-4, with 9 bases fitting TRBD1. This CDR3 region has 14 residues. V shed 7 bases, J shed 8 bases, and the junction held 9 bases outside the gene matches. CDR1 SGHRS and CDR2 YFSETQ come from the germline V gene. The CDR3 here is CASRTGTGYEKLFF. The CDR3 nucleotides read TGCGCCAGCCGAACCGGGACAGGGTACGAAAAACTGTTTTTT.

This chain uses TRBV9 with TRBJ2-1; unclear D gene. Germline-derived CDR1 and CDR2 are SGDLS and YYNGEE. Trimming removed 0 bases from V and 8 bases from J, with 15 bases in between. CDR3 length equals 15 residues. The CDR3 nucleotides read TGTGCCAGCAGCGTAGCTCAGTCCCCACATTATGAGCAGTTCTTC. It specifies CASSVAQSPHYEQFF.

The chain recombines TRBV5-6 with TRBJ1-4; no firm D call. Germline V lookup: CDR1 SGHDT, CDR2 YYEEEE. This CDR3 comprises 13 residues. The germline V and J ends were trimmed by 1 base and 6 bases, with 7 bases remaining between them. The chain's CDR3 is CASSLSDDEKLFF. Here the CDR3 DNA reads TGTGCCAGCAGCTTGTCAGACGATGAAAAACTGTTTTTT.

Turning to this clone: This sample includes further DNA sequences coding for the same CDR3. The chain joins TRBV9 to TRBJ2-1; D gene unclear. Deletions cut 3 bases from V and 3 bases from J, with 10 bases between. Looked up from germline, CDR1 is SGDLS and CDR2 is YYNGEE. The CDR3 consists of 14 residues. CDR3 in DNA: TGTGCCAGCAGCGCTCGGACGAACTACAATGAGCAGTTCTTC. Protein product: CASSARTNYNEQFF.

This clone has only one observation. The CDR3 nucleotides are TGTGCCAGCAGTTTCCGGGGGATGAGGGGCGAGACCCAGTACTTC. This translates into CASSFRGMRGETQYF. The chain links TRBV27 to TRBJ2-5; D possibly corresponds to TRBD2 (6 bases). The CDR3 loop spans 15 amino acids. CDR1 is MNHEY, CDR2 SMNVEV, per germline (reference sequence). Trimming took 3 bases from V and 5 from J, leaving 16 bases between them.

This chain links TRBV16 with TRBJ1-2, with 7 bases aligning to TRBD1. Germline V gene data show CDR1 as KGHSY and CDR2 as FQNENV. This CDR3 spans 15 amino acids. The V segment lost 0 bases and the J segment 3 bases; nucleotides outside the gene matches: 4. The CDR3 sequence: CASSQSRDSYYGYTF. Here the CDR3 DNA reads TGTGCCAGCAGCCAATCGAGGGACAGTTACTATGGCTACACCTTC.

The J gene is TRBJ2-2, the V gene TRBV7-3; TRBD2 might be the D (5 bases). In germline, CDR1 is SGHTA, CDR2 FQGTGA. Trimming left V 0 bases short and J 7 bases short, with 15 bases between. The CDR3 has 16 residues. CDR3 nucleotides: TGTGCCAGCAGCTTAACTTCAGCGGTCCGGGGCGGGGAGCTGTTTTTT. This translates into CASSLTSAVRGGELFF.